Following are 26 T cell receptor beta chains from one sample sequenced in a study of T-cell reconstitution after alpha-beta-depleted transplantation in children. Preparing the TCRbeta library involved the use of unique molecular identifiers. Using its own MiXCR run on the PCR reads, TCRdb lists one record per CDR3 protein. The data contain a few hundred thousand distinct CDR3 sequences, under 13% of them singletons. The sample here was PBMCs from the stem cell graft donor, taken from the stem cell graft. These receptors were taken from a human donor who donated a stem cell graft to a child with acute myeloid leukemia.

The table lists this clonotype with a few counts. The CDR3 spells CASSEGPNYEQYV. The CDR3 DNA follows: TGCGCCAGCAGTGAAGGCCCAAACTACGAGCAGTACGTC. The V gene is TRBV10-2, the J gene TRBJ2-7; D ambiguous. Germline CDR1 reads WSHSY; CDR2 reads SAAADI. CDR3 length equals 13 residues. Trimming removed 3 bases from V and 3 bases from J, with 9 bases in between.

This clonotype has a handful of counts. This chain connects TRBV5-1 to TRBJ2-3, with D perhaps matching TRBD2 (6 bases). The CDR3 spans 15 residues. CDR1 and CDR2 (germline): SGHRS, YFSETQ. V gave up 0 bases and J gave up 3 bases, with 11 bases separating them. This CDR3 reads CASSLVGRGTDTQYF. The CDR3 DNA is TGCGCCAGCAGCTTGGTGGGCCGGGGGACAGATACGCAGTATTTT. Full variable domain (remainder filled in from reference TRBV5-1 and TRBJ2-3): KAGVTQTPRYLIKTRGQQVTLSCSPISGHRSVSWYQQTPGQGLQFLFEYFSETQRNKGNFPGRFSGRQFSNSRSEMNVSTLELGDSALYLCASSLVGRGTDTQYFGPGTRLTVL.

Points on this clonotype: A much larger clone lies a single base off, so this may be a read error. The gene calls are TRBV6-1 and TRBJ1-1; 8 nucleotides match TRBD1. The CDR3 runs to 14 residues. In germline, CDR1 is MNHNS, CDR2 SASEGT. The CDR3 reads CASDRGIGNTQAFF. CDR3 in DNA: TGTGCCAGTGACAGGGGAATCGGGAACACTCAAGCTTTCTTT.

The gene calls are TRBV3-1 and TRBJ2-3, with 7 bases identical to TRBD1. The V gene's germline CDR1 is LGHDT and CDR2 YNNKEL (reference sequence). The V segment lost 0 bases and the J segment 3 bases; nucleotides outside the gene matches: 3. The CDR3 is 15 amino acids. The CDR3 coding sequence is TGTGCCAGCAGCCAAGAAGGGGGCCAGACAGATACGCAGTATTTT. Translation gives CASSQEGGQTDTQYF.

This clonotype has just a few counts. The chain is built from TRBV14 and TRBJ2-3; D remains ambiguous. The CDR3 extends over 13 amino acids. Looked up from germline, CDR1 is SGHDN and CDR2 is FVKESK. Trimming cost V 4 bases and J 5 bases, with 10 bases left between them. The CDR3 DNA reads TGTGCCAGCAGCCTTCGACTGGAAGATACGCAGTATTTT. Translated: CASSLRLEDTQYF.

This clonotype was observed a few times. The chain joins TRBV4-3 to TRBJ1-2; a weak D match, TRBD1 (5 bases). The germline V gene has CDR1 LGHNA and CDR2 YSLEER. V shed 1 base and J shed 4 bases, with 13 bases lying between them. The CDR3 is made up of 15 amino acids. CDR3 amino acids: CASSQAGGGAYGYTF. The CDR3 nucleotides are TGCGCCAGCAGCCAAGCGGGCGGGGGTGCCTATGGCTACACCTTC.

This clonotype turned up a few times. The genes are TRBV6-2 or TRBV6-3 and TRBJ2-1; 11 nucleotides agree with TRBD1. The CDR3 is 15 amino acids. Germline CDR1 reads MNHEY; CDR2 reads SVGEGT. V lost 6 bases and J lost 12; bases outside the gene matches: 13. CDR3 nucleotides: TGTGCCAGCAGGTTCCGGGACAGGGGGGATTTTAGGCAGTTCTTC. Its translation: CASRFRDRGDFRQFF.

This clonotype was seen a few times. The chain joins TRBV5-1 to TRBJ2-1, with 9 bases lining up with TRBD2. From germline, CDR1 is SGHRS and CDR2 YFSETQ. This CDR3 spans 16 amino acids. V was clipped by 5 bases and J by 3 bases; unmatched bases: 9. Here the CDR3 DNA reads TGCGCCAGCAGGCCCTTAGCGGGGGCCAACTACAATGAGCAGTTCTTC. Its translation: CASRPLAGANYNEQFF.

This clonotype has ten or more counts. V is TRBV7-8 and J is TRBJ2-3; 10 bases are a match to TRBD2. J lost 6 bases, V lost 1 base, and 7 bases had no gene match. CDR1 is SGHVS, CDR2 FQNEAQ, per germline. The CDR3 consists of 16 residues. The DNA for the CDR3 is TGTGCCAGCAGCTTAGTCGGTAGCGGGAGGAGTGATACGCAGTATTTT. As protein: CASSLVGSGRSDTQYF.

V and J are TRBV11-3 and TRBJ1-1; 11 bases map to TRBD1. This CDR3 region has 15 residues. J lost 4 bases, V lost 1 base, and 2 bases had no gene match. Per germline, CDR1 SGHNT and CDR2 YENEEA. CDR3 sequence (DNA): TGTGCCAGCAGCTTAGGAGGGACAGGGGGCACTGAAGCTTTCTTT. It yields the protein CASSLGGTGGTEAFF.

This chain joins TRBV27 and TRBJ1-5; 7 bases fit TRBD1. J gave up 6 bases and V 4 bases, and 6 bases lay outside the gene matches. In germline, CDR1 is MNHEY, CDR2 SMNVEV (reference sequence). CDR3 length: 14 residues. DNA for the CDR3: TGTGCCAGCAGTTCCCAGACAGGGACTCAGCCCCAGCATTTT. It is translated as CASSSQTGTQPQHF.

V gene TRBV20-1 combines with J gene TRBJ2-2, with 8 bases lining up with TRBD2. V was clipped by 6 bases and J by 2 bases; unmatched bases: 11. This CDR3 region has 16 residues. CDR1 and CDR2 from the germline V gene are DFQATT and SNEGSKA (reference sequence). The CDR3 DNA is TGCAGTGCCTCCCCCTGGGGACTAGGCAACACCGGGGAGCTGTTTTTT. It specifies CSASPWGLGNTGELFF.

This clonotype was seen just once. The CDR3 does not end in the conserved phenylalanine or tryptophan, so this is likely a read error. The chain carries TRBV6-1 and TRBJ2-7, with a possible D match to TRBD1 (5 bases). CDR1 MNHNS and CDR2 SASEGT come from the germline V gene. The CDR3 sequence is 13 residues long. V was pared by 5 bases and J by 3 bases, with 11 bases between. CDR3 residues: CASSRTRDYEQYL. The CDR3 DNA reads TGTGCCAGCAGTCGGACAAGAGACTACGAGCAGTACTTG.

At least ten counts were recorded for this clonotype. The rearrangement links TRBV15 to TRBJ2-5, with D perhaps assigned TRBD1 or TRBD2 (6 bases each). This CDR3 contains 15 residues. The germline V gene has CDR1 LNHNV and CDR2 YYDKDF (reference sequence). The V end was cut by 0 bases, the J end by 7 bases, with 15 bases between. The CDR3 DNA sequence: TGTGCCACCAGCAGAGATTGGGGGGCGGAGGGGACCCAGTACTTC. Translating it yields CATSRDWGAEGTQYF.

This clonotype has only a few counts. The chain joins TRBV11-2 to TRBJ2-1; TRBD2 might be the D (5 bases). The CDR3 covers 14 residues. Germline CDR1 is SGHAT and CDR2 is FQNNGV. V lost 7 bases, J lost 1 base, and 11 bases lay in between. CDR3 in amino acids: CASKLGASYNEQFF. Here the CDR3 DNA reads TGTGCCAGCAAACTAGGCGCATCCTACAATGAGCAGTTCTTC.

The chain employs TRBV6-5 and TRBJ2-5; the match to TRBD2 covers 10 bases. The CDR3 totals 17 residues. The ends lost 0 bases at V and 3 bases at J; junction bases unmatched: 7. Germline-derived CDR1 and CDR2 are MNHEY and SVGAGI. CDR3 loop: CASSYSMGLAGEETQYF. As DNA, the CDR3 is TGTGCCAGCAGTTACTCCATGGGGCTAGCGGGGGAAGAGACCCAGTACTTC.

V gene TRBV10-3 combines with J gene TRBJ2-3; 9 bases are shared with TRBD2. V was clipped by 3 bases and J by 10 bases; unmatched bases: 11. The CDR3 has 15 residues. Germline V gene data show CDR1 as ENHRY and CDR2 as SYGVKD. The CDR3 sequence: CAISDSGLALPSQYF. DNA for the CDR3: TGTGCCATCAGTGACTCGGGACTAGCTCTTCCGTCGCAGTATTTT.

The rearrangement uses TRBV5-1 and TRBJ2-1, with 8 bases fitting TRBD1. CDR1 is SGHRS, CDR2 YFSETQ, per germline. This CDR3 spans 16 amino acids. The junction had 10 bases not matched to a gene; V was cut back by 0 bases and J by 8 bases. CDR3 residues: CASSLGEWTGLDEQFF. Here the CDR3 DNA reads TGCGCCAGCAGCTTGGGAGAATGGACAGGGTTGGATGAGCAGTTCTTC.

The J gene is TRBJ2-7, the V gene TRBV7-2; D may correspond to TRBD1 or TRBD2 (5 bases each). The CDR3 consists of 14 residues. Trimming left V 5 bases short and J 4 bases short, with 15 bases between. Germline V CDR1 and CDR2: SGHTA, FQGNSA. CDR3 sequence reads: CASSLRDGRYEQYF. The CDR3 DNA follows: TGTGCCAGCAGCCTCCGGGACGGCAGGTACGAGCAGTACTTC.

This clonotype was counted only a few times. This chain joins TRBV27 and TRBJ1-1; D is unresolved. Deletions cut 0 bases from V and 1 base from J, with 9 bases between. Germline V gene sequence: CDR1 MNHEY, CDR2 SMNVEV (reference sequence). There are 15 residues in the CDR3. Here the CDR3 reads CASSLSPGSNTEAFF. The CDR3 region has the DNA TGTGCCAGCAGTTTATCGCCAGGTTCGAACACTGAAGCTTTCTTT.

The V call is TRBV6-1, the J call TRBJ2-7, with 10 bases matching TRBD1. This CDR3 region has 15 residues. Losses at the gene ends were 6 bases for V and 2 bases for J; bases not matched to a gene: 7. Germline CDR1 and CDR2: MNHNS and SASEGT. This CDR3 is CASSRDRGPAYEQYV. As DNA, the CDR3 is TGTGCCAGCAGCCGGGACAGGGGCCCAGCCTACGAGCAGTACGTC.

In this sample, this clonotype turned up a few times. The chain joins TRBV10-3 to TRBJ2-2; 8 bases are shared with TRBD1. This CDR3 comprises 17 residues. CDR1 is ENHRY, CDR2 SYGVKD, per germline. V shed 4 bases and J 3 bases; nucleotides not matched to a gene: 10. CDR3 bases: TGTGCCATCAGTGGCGCCAAACAGGGGGTCGACACCGGGGAGCTGTTTTTT. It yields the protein CAISGAKQGVDTGELFF.

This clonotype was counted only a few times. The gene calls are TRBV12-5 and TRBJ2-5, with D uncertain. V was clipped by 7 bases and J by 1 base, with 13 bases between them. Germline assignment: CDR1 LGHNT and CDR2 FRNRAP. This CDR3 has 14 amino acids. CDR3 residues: CASAPGAVQETQYF. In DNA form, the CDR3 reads TGTGCTAGTGCCCCCGGTGCTGTCCAAGAGACCCAGTACTTC.

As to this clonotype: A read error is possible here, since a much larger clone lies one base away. CDR3 sequence reads: CSVGAGQGTGEAFF. Here the CDR3 DNA reads TGCAGCGTTGGAGCTGGACAGGGGACCGGTGAAGCTTTCTTT. The chain combines TRBV29-1 with TRBJ1-1, with TRBD1 identical over 9 bases. Germline CDR1 SQVTM, CDR2 ANQGSEA. The length of the CDR3 is 14 residues. V trimming: 4 bases; J trimming: 7 bases; junction bases outside the gene matches: 10.

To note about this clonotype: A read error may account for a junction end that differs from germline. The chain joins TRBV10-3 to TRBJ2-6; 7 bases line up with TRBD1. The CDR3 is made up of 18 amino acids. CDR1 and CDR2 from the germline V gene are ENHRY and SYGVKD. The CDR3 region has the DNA TGTGCCACCAGTGAATCGGACAGGTTCAACTCTGGGGCCAACGTCCTGACTTTC. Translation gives CATSESDRFNSGANVLTF.

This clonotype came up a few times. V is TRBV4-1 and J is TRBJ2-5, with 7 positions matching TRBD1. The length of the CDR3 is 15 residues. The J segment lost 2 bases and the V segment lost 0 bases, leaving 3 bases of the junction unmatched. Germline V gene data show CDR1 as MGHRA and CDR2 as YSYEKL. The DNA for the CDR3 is TGCGCCAGCAGCCAAGACGGGACAGAACAAGAGACCCAGTACTTC. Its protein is CASSQDGTEQETQYF.